A single sample is the source of the 20 T cell receptor beta chains below, sequenced in a study of response to subunit inactivated influenza vaccine. TCRdb used MiXCR to reprocess the RT-PCR reads, holding one entry per CDR3 protein. The sample holds 800,000 or so distinct CDR3 sequences, 21% seen once. This specimen was PBMCs from blood, taken more than 4 days after vaccination. These receptors all come from a man aged 45-65 years who received an inactivated influenza vaccine.

This clonotype has a handful of counts. The chain links TRBV20-1 to TRBJ2-1; TRBD2 matches at 14 bases. CDR3 length: 18 residues. The V segment lost 5 bases and the J segment 5 bases; nucleotides outside the gene matches: 14. The germline CDR1 and CDR2 sequences are DFQATT and SNEGSKA (reference sequence). For the CDR3, the DNA is TGCAGTGCTCGAGGACTAGCGGGGGGCTCTGGTCCCCACAATGAGCAGTTCTTC. Its protein product is CSARGLAGGSGPHNEQFF.

The V gene is TRBV5-1, the J gene TRBJ2-3; TRBD1 aligns across 8 bases. V trimming: 4 bases; J trimming: 2 bases; junction bases outside the gene matches: 6. This CDR3 contains 15 residues. The germline V gene has CDR1 SGHRS and CDR2 YFSETQ. The CDR3 is CASSIPGQDTDTQYF. Written as DNA, the CDR3 is TGCGCCAGCAGCATCCCGGGACAGGACACAGATACGCAGTATTTT. Variable domain in full (rest from reference TRBV5-1 and TRBJ2-3): KAGVTQTPRYLIKTRGQQVTLSCSPISGHRSVSWYQQTPGQGLQFLFEYFSETQRNKGNFPGRFSGRQFSNSRSEMNVSTLELGDSALYLCASSIPGQDTDTQYFGPGTRLTVL.

The J gene is TRBJ2-7, the V gene TRBV5-1; D gene ambiguous. The CDR3 is made up of 13 amino acids. Germline CDR1 reads SGHRS; CDR2 reads YFSETQ. V shed 4 bases and J shed 2 bases, with 10 bases lying between them. CDR3 sequence: CASSPWSTYEQYF. CDR3 bases: TGCGCCAGCAGCCCCTGGTCCACCTACGAGCAGTACTTC.

This clonotype has a handful of counts. The chain joins TRBV12-3 or TRBV12-4 to TRBJ2-2; possibly TRBD1 for D (6 bases). CDR3 length equals 14 residues. V lost 3 bases to trimming and J lost 7 bases, with 12 bases between them. The CDR3 sequence is CASSFTAGVGELFF. CDR3 bases: TGTGCCAGCAGTTTTACGGCAGGGGTCGGGGAGCTGTTTTTT.

The J gene is TRBJ1-5, the V gene TRBV5-1; D might be TRBD1 (6 bases). Germline lookup yields CDR1 SGHRS and CDR2 YFSETQ. The CDR3 length is 15 residues. V was clipped by 0 bases and J by 4 bases, with 11 bases between them. This CDR3 reads CASSLAGTLNQPQHF. The DNA for the CDR3 is TGCGCCAGCAGCTTGGCCGGGACACTTAATCAGCCCCAGCATTTT.

This clonotype was counted many times. The chain joins TRBV10-3 to TRBJ2-7, with 13 bases identical to TRBD2. J lost 6 bases, V lost 6 bases, and 5 bases had no gene match. The CDR3 loop spans 14 amino acids. Germline lookup yields CDR1 ENHRY and CDR2 SYGVKD. DNA for the CDR3: TGTGCCATCAGCCCCGGGACTAGCGGGATCGAGCAGTACTTC. The encoded protein is CAISPGTSGIEQYF.

V and J are TRBV7-9 and TRBJ2-5, with D possibly being TRBD1 (5 bases). V gave up 1 base and J gave up 5 bases, with 14 bases separating them. The CDR3 covers 15 residues. Per the germline V gene, CDR1 is SEHNR and CDR2 is FQNEAQ (reference sequence). The CDR3 here is CASSLEWGGRETQYF. In DNA form, the CDR3 reads TGTGCCAGCAGCTTAGAATGGGGCGGTCGGGAGACCCAGTACTTC.

In this sample, this clonotype turned up once. This rearrangement joins TRBV9 to TRBJ2-2; 11 positions agree with TRBD2. There are 17 residues in the CDR3. V dropped 3 bases and J dropped 5; count of bases not matched to a gene: 9. Looked up from germline, CDR1 is SGDLS and CDR2 is YYNGEE. The CDR3 sequence is CASSASGGPVSTGELFF. CDR3 DNA sequence: TGTGCCAGCAGCGCTAGCGGGGGGCCCGTCTCAACCGGGGAGCTGTTTTTT.

The table lists this clonotype with many counts. V gene TRBV12-3 or TRBV12-4 combines with J gene TRBJ2-5, with 7 positions matching TRBD1. J was trimmed by 4 bases and V by 6 bases; bases with no gene match: 11. The length of the CDR3 is 15 residues. The CDR3 sequence is CASRDLGTDLETQYF. The DNA of the CDR3 is TGTGCCAGCAGGGACCTCGGGACAGACCTAGAGACCCAGTACTTC.

About this clonotype itself: One junction end does not reproduce the germline sequence, and a read error may be involved. This chain links TRBV7-2 with TRBJ2-3, with D perhaps TRBD2 (5 bases). The CDR3 has 16 amino acids. CDR1 and CDR2 (germline): SGHTA, FQGNSA. CDR3 sequence (DNA): TGTGCCAGCAGATTAGCGTTCACTAGAGGCGCAGATACGCAGTATTTT. Amino acid sequence: CASRLAFTRGADTQYF.

This clonotype was found many times. The CDR3 spells CATSDFSNEQFF. The CDR3 DNA reads TGTGCCACCAGTGATTTTAGCAATGAGCAGTTCTTC. The rearrangement uses TRBV24-1 and TRBJ2-1, with D hard to call. The CDR3 loop spans 12 amino acids. Germline values: CDR1 KGHDR, CDR2 SFDVKD. Trimming took 1 base from V and 6 from J, leaving 3 bases between them.

This clonotype was seen a handful of times. This chain uses TRBV15 with TRBJ2-7, with 7 bases matching TRBD2. CDR1 and CDR2 (germline): LNHNV, YYDKDF (reference sequence). V dropped 0 bases and J dropped 5; count of bases not matched to a gene: 7. CDR3 length equals 15 residues. CDR3 in DNA: TGTGCCACCAGCAGAGACGGGAGGTTCGACCACGAGCAGTACTTC. This translates into CATSRDGRFDHEQYF.

V usage is TRBV9 and J usage is TRBJ2-2; tentatively, D is TRBD2 (6 bases). The CDR3 runs to 15 residues. Germline lookup yields CDR1 SGDLS and CDR2 YYNGEE. The ends were cut back, 1 base at V and 4 bases at J, with 11 bases in the middle. The CDR3 loop reads CASSVLGTFTGELFF. The CDR3 nucleotides are TGTGCCAGCAGCGTACTGGGGACTTTCACCGGGGAGCTGTTTTTT. Combining the CDR3 with reference TRBV9 and TRBJ2-2 gives the whole variable domain DSGVTQTPKHLITATGQRVTLRCSPRSGDLSVYWYQQSLDQGLQFLIQYYNGEERAKGNILERFSAQQFPDLHSELNLSSLELGDSALYFCASSVLGTFTGELFFGEGSRLTVL.

This clonotype was detected ten times or more. The V and J genes are TRBV5-5 and TRBJ2-2; weak D call: TRBD2 (5 bases). This CDR3 spans 14 amino acids. Germline V lookup: CDR1 SGHKS, CDR2 YYEKEE (reference sequence). V was pared by 0 bases and J by 7 bases, with 10 bases between. CDR3 nucleotide sequence: TGTGCCAGCAGCTTGGGACTATGGGGCGGGGAGCTGTTTTTT. Translating it yields CASSLGLWGGELFF.

This CDR3 is CSAAGTAGNEQFF. DNA for the CDR3: TGCAGTGCCGCCGGGACTGCGGGCAATGAGCAGTTCTTC. The rearrangement links TRBV20-1 to TRBJ2-1, with a weak D call TRBD2 (6 bases). Per germline, CDR1 DFQATT and CDR2 SNEGSKA (reference sequence). V was pared by 6 bases and J by 6 bases, with 15 bases between. The CDR3 contains 13 residues.

The chain has TRBV20-1 and TRBJ1-5, with 9 bases aligning to TRBD1. The V segment lost 5 bases and the J segment 8 bases; nucleotides outside the gene matches: 10. There are 14 residues in the CDR3. CDR1 and CDR2 from the germline V gene are DFQATT and SNEGSKA (reference sequence). The CDR3: CSAAAGTGSEPQHF. The CDR3 DNA reads TGCAGTGCTGCTGCCGGGACAGGGAGTGAGCCCCAGCATTTT.

This clonotype came up a few times. The rearrangement uses TRBV20-1 and TRBJ2-5; D not certain. Germline V lookup: CDR1 DFQATT, CDR2 SNEGSKA (reference sequence). The CDR3 consists of 13 residues. The germline V and J ends were trimmed by 6 bases and 5 bases, with 16 bases remaining between them. The CDR3 sequence: CSAQPGDTETQYF. As DNA, the CDR3 is TGCAGTGCCCAACCGGGCGACACGGAGACCCAGTACTTC.

The rearrangement links TRBV12-3 or TRBV12-4 to TRBJ1-5, with D unclear. This CDR3 has 15 residues. Trimming left V 6 bases short and J 0 bases short, with 12 bases between. As DNA, the CDR3 is TGTGCCAGCAGCCTCGGGGTTGATAGCAATCAGCCCCAGCATTTT. Its translation: CASSLGVDSNQPQHF.

At least ten counts were recorded for this clonotype. V is TRBV20-1 and J is TRBJ2-7; D might be TRBD2 (5 bases). The V and J ends lost 6 bases and 0 bases respectively, with 6 bases between them. Germline CDR1 reads DFQATT; CDR2 reads SNEGSKA (reference sequence). This CDR3 is built from 11 residues. The CDR3 sequence: CSAGDSYEQYF. For the CDR3, the DNA is TGCAGTGCCGGGGACTCCTACGAGCAGTACTTC.

The chain carries TRBV20-1 and TRBJ2-7, with D possibly TRBD1 on 7 matching bases. This CDR3 is 16 amino acids long. V lost 0 bases and J 3 bases, leaving 18 bases between the germline ends. From germline, CDR1 is DFQATT and CDR2 SNEGSKA (reference sequence). CDR3 region: CSARDRGRGANYEQYF. The CDR3 DNA reads TGCAGTGCTAGAGATAGGGGCAGGGGGGCGAACTACGAGCAGTACTTC.